The rows below give T cell receptor beta chains drawn from one sample of a study of low-dose radiotherapy and immunotherapy resistance in tumors. A single record per CDR3 protein comes from TCRdb applying MiXCR to the reads. This table has fewer than 50,000 distinct CDR3 sequences, less than 30% appearing once. The input for sequencing was PBMCs, taken after low-dose radiotherapy plus immunotherapy. All receptors derive from a male donor with prostate cancer. Each CDR3 is given with its conserved first and last residue. The order of the fields is D gene, CDR3 length, clone size, J gene, V gene, CDR3 protein, CDR3 DNA. D genes are given only for firm matches. Where a row states a size, it is once, few, many or the class of an expanded clone; other rows omit it.

d_gene: TRBD2; len: 14; abundance: many; j_gene: TRBJ2-3; v_gene: TRBV28; CDR3aa: CASRLAVPTDTQYF; CDR3nt: TGTGCCAGCAGACTAGCGGTACCCACAGATACGCAGTATTTT
d_gene: TRBD1; len: 16; abundance: many; j_gene: TRBJ2-1; v_gene: TRBV28; CDR3aa: CASSSSDRGRGVEQFF; CDR3nt: TGTGCCAGCAGTTCGTCGGACAGGGGGCGCGGTGTTGAGCAGTTCTTC
d_gene: TRBD2; len: 16; abundance: NA; j_gene: TRBJ2-1; v_gene: TRBV5-1; CDR3aa: CASSPRGLAKNNEQFF; CDR3nt: TGCGCCAGCAGCCCCCGGGGACTAGCGAAGAACAATGAGCAGTTCTTC
d_gene: TRBD1; len: 16; abundance: many; j_gene: TRBJ2-1; v_gene: TRBV7-8; CDR3aa: CASSSLDRGIYNEQFF; CDR3nt: TGTGCCAGCAGCTCCTTGGACAGGGGTATCTACAATGAGCAGTTCTTC
d_gene: NA; len: 13; abundance: many; j_gene: TRBJ1-3; v_gene: TRBV28; CDR3aa: CASSLFAGWTIYF; CDR3nt: TGTGCCAGCAGTTTATTCGCGGGTTGGACCATATATTTT
d_gene: NA; len: 12; abundance: many; j_gene: TRBJ1-2; v_gene: TRBV5-1; CDR3aa: CASSLADGGYTF; CDR3nt: TGCGCCAGCAGCTTGGCCGATGGGGGCTACACCTTC
d_gene: TRBD1; len: 16; abundance: many; j_gene: TRBJ1-1; v_gene: TRBV3-1; CDR3aa: CASSRPGGPEYTEAFF; CDR3nt: TGTGCCAGCAGCCGCCCAGGGGGCCCAGAGTACACTGAAGCTTTCTTT
d_gene: NA; len: 12; abundance: many; j_gene: TRBJ2-1; v_gene: TRBV3-1; CDR3aa: CASSQAGLEQFF; CDR3nt: TGTGCCAGCAGCCAAGCAGGACTAGAGCAGTTCTTC
d_gene: TRBD1; len: 15; abundance: many; j_gene: TRBJ1-5; v_gene: TRBV7-9; CDR3aa: CASSGQGEANQPQHF; CDR3nt: TGTGCCAGCAGCGGTCAGGGGGAAGCCAATCAGCCCCAGCATTTT
d_gene: TRBD2; len: 14; abundance: many; j_gene: TRBJ2-7; v_gene: TRBV30; CDR3aa: CAWSAGLSGSEQYF; CDR3nt: TGTGCCTGGAGTGCGGGTCTCAGCGGGAGCGAGCAGTACTTC
d_gene: NA; len: 14; abundance: NA; j_gene: TRBJ2-5; v_gene: TRBV7-3; CDR3aa: CASSLVGVGETQYF; CDR3nt: TGTGCCAGCAGCTTAGTCGGGGTTGGAGAGACCCAGTACTTC
d_gene: TRBD2; len: 15; abundance: NA; j_gene: TRBJ2-7; v_gene: TRBV6-2/TRBV6-3; CDR3aa: CASSPPASGGYEQYF; CDR3nt: TGTGCCAGCAGCCCACCCGCTAGCGGGGGGTACGAGCAGTACTTC
d_gene: NA; len: 13; abundance: many; j_gene: TRBJ2-7; v_gene: TRBV28; CDR3aa: CASKSGGPYEQYF; CDR3nt: TGTGCCAGCAAGTCTGGAGGGCCCTACGAGCAGTACTTC
d_gene: TRBD2; len: 15; abundance: NA; j_gene: TRBJ2-7; v_gene: TRBV28; CDR3aa: CASSPASGSSYEQYF; CDR3nt: TGTGCCAGCAGCCCGGCTAGCGGAAGCTCCTACGAGCAGTACTTC
d_gene: NA; len: 12; abundance: many; j_gene: TRBJ1-1; v_gene: TRBV28; CDR3aa: CASSSTVTEAFF; CDR3nt: TGTGCCAGCAGCTCGACAGTCACTGAAGCTTTCTTT
d_gene: NA; len: 11; abundance: NA; j_gene: TRBJ1-5; v_gene: TRBV9; CDR3aa: CASSVVLAQHF; CDR3nt: TGTGCCAGCAGCGTAGTTCTAGCCCAGCATTTT
d_gene: NA; len: 14; abundance: many; j_gene: TRBJ1-3; v_gene: TRBV20-1; CDR3aa: CSASQAAPQNTIYF; CDR3nt: TGCAGTGCTAGTCAAGCCGCCCCCCAGAACACCATATATTTT
d_gene: NA; len: 14; abundance: NA; j_gene: TRBJ2-5; v_gene: TRBV23-1; CDR3aa: CASSQMTRLWTQYF; CDR3nt: TGCGCCAGCAGTCAAATGACAAGGCTTTGGACCCAGTACTTC
d_gene: NA; len: 14; abundance: NA; j_gene: TRBJ1-4; v_gene: TRBV24-1; CDR3aa: CATSDLAGQKKLFF; CDR3nt: TGTGCCACCAGTGATTTGGCTGGACAGAAAAAACTGTTTTTT
d_gene: TRBD1; len: 16; abundance: many; j_gene: TRBJ1-3; v_gene: TRBV4-2; CDR3aa: CASSQWDSQSGNTIYF; CDR3nt: TGTGCCAGCAGCCAGTGGGACAGCCAATCTGGAAACACCATATATTTT
d_gene: NA; len: 15; abundance: once; j_gene: TRBJ2-1; v_gene: TRBV5-1; CDR3aa: CASSFVVDGYNEQFF; CDR3nt: TGCGCCAGCAGCTTTGTGGTGGACGGATACAATGAGCAGTTCTTC
d_gene: NA; len: 16; abundance: many; j_gene: TRBJ1-1; v_gene: TRBV4-2; CDR3aa: CASSQGNGKGDTEAFF; CDR3nt: TGTGCCAGCAGCCAAGGAAATGGGAAAGGGGACACTGAAGCTTTCTTT
d_gene: NA; len: 13; abundance: many; j_gene: TRBJ1-1; v_gene: TRBV27; CDR3aa: CASSAGPYTEAFF; CDR3nt: TGTGCCAGCAGTGCGGGCCCTTACACTGAAGCTTTCTTT
d_gene: NA; len: 16; abundance: many; j_gene: TRBJ2-3; v_gene: TRBV19; CDR3aa: CASSIEGTLATDTQYF; CDR3nt: TGTGCCAGTAGTATCGAGGGGACCTTGGCTACAGATACGCAGTATTTT
d_gene: NA; len: 14; abundance: many; j_gene: TRBJ2-7; v_gene: TRBV5-3; CDR3aa: CASSLVGPTYEQYF; CDR3nt: TGTGCCAGCAGCTTGGTGGGACCTACCTACGAGCAGTACTTC
d_gene: TRBD2; len: 17; abundance: many; j_gene: TRBJ2-4; v_gene: TRBV5-4; CDR3aa: CASSLAGAGETKNIQYF; CDR3nt: TGTGCCAGCAGCTTGGCCGGAGCGGGGGAAACCAAAAACATTCAGTACTTC
d_gene: NA; len: 15; abundance: many; j_gene: TRBJ2-2; v_gene: TRBV15; CDR3aa: CATSRDLTSSGELFF; CDR3nt: TGTGCCACCAGCAGAGATTTAACTAGCTCCGGGGAGCTGTTTTTT
d_gene: TRBD1; len: 14; abundance: many; j_gene: TRBJ2-2; v_gene: TRBV11-2; CDR3aa: CASSAWTGPGELFF; CDR3nt: TGTGCCAGCAGCGCCTGGACAGGGCCTGGGGAGCTGTTTTTT
d_gene: NA; len: 14; abundance: medium-sized; j_gene: TRBJ2-1; v_gene: TRBV5-1; CDR3aa: CASSLQGSDNEQFF; CDR3nt: TGCGCCAGCAGTTTACAGGGAAGTGACAATGAGCAGTTCTTC
d_gene: NA; len: 15; abundance: many; j_gene: TRBJ2-7; v_gene: TRBV6-5; CDR3aa: CASSYSSSGSYEQYF; CDR3nt: TGTGCCAGCAGTTACTCTTCTAGTGGATCCTACGAGCAGTACTTC
d_gene: NA; len: 14; abundance: NA; j_gene: TRBJ2-1; v_gene: TRBV27; CDR3aa: CASSLGQESDEQFF; CDR3nt: TGTGCCAGCAGTTTGGGCCAAGAGAGCGATGAGCAGTTCTTC
d_gene: TRBD1; len: 19; abundance: NA; j_gene: TRBJ1-3; v_gene: TRBV5-4; CDR3aa: CASSVRTGRSLGSGNTIYF; CDR3nt: TGTGCCAGCAGCGTACGGACAGGGAGATCGTTAGGCTCTGGAAACACCATATATTTT
d_gene: NA; len: 11; abundance: many; j_gene: TRBJ1-4; v_gene: TRBV30; CDR3aa: CAWSVPEKLFF; CDR3nt: TGTGCCTGGAGTGTACCTGAAAAACTGTTTTTT
d_gene: NA; len: 14; abundance: medium-sized; j_gene: TRBJ2-3; v_gene: TRBV28; CDR3aa: CASSFLAGTDTQYF; CDR3nt: TGTGCCAGCAGTTTTCTGGCAGGGACAGATACGCAGTATTTT
d_gene: TRBD1; len: 15; abundance: many; j_gene: TRBJ2-3; v_gene: TRBV20-1; CDR3aa: CSARDRGSSTDTQYF; CDR3nt: TGCAGTGCTAGAGACAGGGGGTCGAGCACAGATACGCAGTATTTT